This T cell receptor (beta chain) is from a study of blood T cell repertoires in COVID-19 (dated by TCRdb to 2020 to 2021). Regarding the research as a whole: Samples from collaborators originated in the United States, Italy and Spain and spanned both the acute and convalescent phases of COVID-19. The repertoires were released in a freely available public database intended as a resource for research on the immune response to SARS-CoV-2. Samples came from the ongoing ImmuneRACE study (first 160 participants) plus 1,254 subjects from 6 global collaborators. The material from the prospective study consisted of cDNA or gDNA derived from T cells, B-cell-depleted T cells, or PBMCs. Deeply sampled blood TCRbeta repertoires from subjects exposed to, actively infected with, or recovered from COVID-19 were included in the dataset. Sample metadata almost always included a de-identified subject ID, COVID-19 status, age in years and sex. Where HLA class I and class II types were available, the types were taken from metadata supplied by the sample provider, not from assay-based typing. On the study overall, not on this receptor specifically: How much clinical and demographic metadata was included differed by source and by participant, and the metadata was provided uncurated.

TCRbeta CDR3 regions were amplified from genomic DNA using the immunoSEQ Assay, a bias-controlled multiplex PCR. The published analysis was carried out like this. Nucleated cell counts per sample were estimated from amplification of reference gene primers within the assay. To quantify the absolute abundance of each unique TCRbeta CDR3 rearrangement, sequence reads were collapsed and filtered. Productive Simpson clonality was computed per sample as the square root of Simpson's diversity index over productive rearrangements. Held by TCRdb, this immuneACCESS table contains in-frame sequences only and omits some clones. Under half of the omission traces to an unresolved V gene where checked; the cause of the rest is unknown. V, J and clone size reflect that table, while D and trimming were determined from the DNA. The sample profile shows approximately 300,000 clones; roughly 90% of them were found once. In total, the top ten clones hold under 4.5% of the sample.

Points on this clone: Its antigen is unknown. Base qualities are missing; no much larger clone stands one base away.

Spanning cysteine to phenylalanine, the CDR3 consists of 13 amino acids. The read is trimmed to its CDR3 DNA, 39 bases read in frame from base 1. Relative to germline, V is 3 bases shorter and J is 7 bases shorter, with 10 bases between their ends. Per the germline V gene (reference sequence), LNHDA is the CDR1 and SQIVND is the CDR2. Whole blood was collected in K2EDTA tubes by collaborating institutions according to the institutions' own protocols. For TCRbeta analysis, collaborator samples were shipped as frozen whole blood, as isolated PBMCs, or as DNA extracted from either sample type. The V and J segments used are TRBV19 and TRBJ1-5, and the D gene may be TRBD1, 5 bases matching. The specimen was peripheral blood. The TCR sequence derives from a woman in her 50s with active or convalescent COVID-19. In nucleotide form, the sequence is TGTGCCAGTAGTATTGGGGGGGGGCAGCCCCAGCATTTT. Its amino acids are CASSIGGGQPQHF.